Reported below is one T cell receptor (beta chain). Its specificity is not known. Time point reported: after neoadjuvant nivolumab, at surgical resection. This record comes from a study of neoadjuvant anti-PD-1 for oral cavity cancer. Study details: Non-progressing patients received a fourth nivolumab dose near day 43, then surgery on days 50-56.

Study outcomes and limitations: Post-nivolumab, blood T cell clonality was significantly elevated in non-responders.

V lost 5 bases to trimming and J lost 0 bases; unmatched junction nucleotides: 12. The germline CDR1 and CDR2 sequences are MDHEN and SYDVKM. The CDR3 spans 18 residues. Some clones are missing from TCRdb's copy, which holds only in-frame ones; the method was immunoSEQ multiplex PCR. This table holds roughly 15,000 clones, about 70% found once. The V call is TRBV28, the J call TRBJ2-7; 11 bases match TRBD2. The clonotype was recovered from a person aged 40 to 85 with oral cavity squamous cell carcinoma. Specimen: PBMCs, collected after nivolumab (anti-PD-1) treatment. CDR3 nucleotide sequence: TGTGCCAGCAGTCCCCTGGCGCTACTAGCGGGAGTCTCCTACGAGCAGTACTTC. Amino acids: CASSPLALLAGVSYEQYF. Full variable domain (remainder filled in from reference TRBV28 and TRBJ2-7): DVKVTQSSRYLVKRTGEKVFLECVQDMDHENMFWYRQDPGLGLRLIYFSYDVKMKEKGDIPEGYSVSREKKERFSLILESASTNQTSMYLCASSPLALLAGVSYEQYFGPGTRLTVT.